The 7 T cell receptor beta chains presented below share a single source sample, sequenced in a study of T cells in Graves' hyperthyroidism and ophthalmopathy. RNA transcripts provided the source from which TCR beta CDR3 regions were amplified. When the TCR CDR3 underwent first-round RT-PCR, the HTBI primer set was used. Via MiXCR, TCRdb re-called the multiplex PCR reads, giving one row per CDR3 protein. The sample lists 640,000 or so distinct CDR3 sequences; under 15% were seen once. The source material was blood. The receptor source for this set is a woman aged 40 to 50 with Graves' ophthalmopathy.

This clonotype has ten or more counts. V usage is TRBV20-1 and J usage is TRBJ2-4, with a weak D call TRBD2 (5 bases). V was trimmed by 1 base and J by 0 bases, leaving 7 bases between them. Germline CDR1 and CDR2: DFQATT and SNEGSKA (reference sequence). There are 14 residues in the CDR3. The CDR3, as DNA: TGCAGTGCTAGAGTCCGGGAAGCCAAAAACATTCAGTACTTC. It codes for CSARVREAKNIQYF.

This clonotype was detected ten times or more. The chain employs TRBV30 and TRBJ1-4; D may be TRBD1 (6 bases). V shed 0 bases and J shed 8 bases, with 16 bases lying between them. This CDR3 has 15 residues. Germline values: CDR1 GTSNPN, CDR2 SVGIG (reference sequence). The CDR3 here is CAWSVRASRGEKLFF. The CDR3 DNA is TGTGCCTGGAGTGTGCGGGCCTCAAGGGGGGAAAAACTGTTTTTT.

This clonotype has a handful of counts. The V gene is TRBV7-9, the J gene TRBJ2-2, with D possibly matching TRBD1 (6 bases). In germline, CDR1 is SEHNR, CDR2 FQNEAQ (reference sequence). V lost 4 bases and J lost 2, with 11 bases in between. This CDR3 has 15 amino acids. CDR3 amino acids: CASSSGVLNTGELFF. The CDR3 coding sequence is TGTGCCAGCAGCTCAGGGGTTTTAAACACCGGGGAGCTGTTTTTT. The entire variable domain, with the rest obtained from reference TRBV7-9 and TRBJ2-2, is as follows: DTGVSQNPRHKITKRGQNVTFRCDPISEHNRLYWYRQTLGQGPEFLTYFQNEAQLEKSRLLSDRFSAERPKGSFSTLEIQRTEQGDSAMYLCASSSGVLNTGELFFGEGSRLTVL.

The sample holds many counts of this clonotype. The chain links TRBV2 to TRBJ2-7; 7 bases align to TRBD1. With 4 bases clipped from V and 9 bases from J, the junction kept 9 bases outside the gene matches. Germline CDR1 SNHLY, CDR2 FYNNEI. The CDR3 length is 13 residues. The CDR3 sequence: CASSGDSSLGQYF. The CDR3 DNA reads as TGTGCCAGCAGTGGGGACAGCTCCCTCGGGCAGTACTTC.

This clonotype was detected only a few times. The J gene is TRBJ2-2, the V gene TRBV4-1, with D perhaps matching TRBD2 (6 bases). Trimming took 4 bases from V and 5 from J, leaving 14 bases between them. This CDR3 is built from 15 residues. Germline CDR1 MGHRA, CDR2 YSYEKL. The CDR3 DNA follows: TGCGCCAGCAGCCTTGTATGGGAGGTTACCGGGGAGCTGTTTTTT. Translating gives CASSLVWEVTGELFF.

This clonotype was seen ten or more times. In DNA, the CDR3 is TGTGCCAGCAGTCCCAGGACCCTGATCAGTGAAGCTTTCTTT. This translates into CASSPRTLISEAFF. The J gene is TRBJ1-1, the V gene TRBV12-3 or TRBV12-4; D call uncertain. CDR3 length equals 14 residues. Trimming took off 5 bases at V and 7 bases at J, with 17 bases between the two ends.

The chain couples TRBV28 to TRBJ2-7; D call uncertain. Trimming left V 5 bases short and J 6 bases short, with 17 bases between. Germline assignment: CDR1 MDHEN and CDR2 SYDVKM. This CDR3 contains 14 residues. CDR3 protein: CASSADLPWGEQYF. The CDR3 nucleotides are TGTGCCAGCAGTGCCGACCTCCCCTGGGGCGAGCAGTACTTC.